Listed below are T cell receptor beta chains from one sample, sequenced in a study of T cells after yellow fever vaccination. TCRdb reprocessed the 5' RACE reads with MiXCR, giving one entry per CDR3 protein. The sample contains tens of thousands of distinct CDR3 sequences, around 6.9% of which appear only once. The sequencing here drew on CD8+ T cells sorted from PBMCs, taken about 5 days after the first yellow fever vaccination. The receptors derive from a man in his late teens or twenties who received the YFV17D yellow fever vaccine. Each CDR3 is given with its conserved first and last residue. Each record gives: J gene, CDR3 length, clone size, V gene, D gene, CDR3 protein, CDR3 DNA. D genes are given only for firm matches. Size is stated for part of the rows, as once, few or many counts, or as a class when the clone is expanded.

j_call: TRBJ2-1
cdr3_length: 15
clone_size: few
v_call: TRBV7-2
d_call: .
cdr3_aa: CASSLVQGGYNEQFF
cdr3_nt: TGTGCCAGCAGCTTAGTACAGGGAGGTTACAATGAGCAGTTCTTC

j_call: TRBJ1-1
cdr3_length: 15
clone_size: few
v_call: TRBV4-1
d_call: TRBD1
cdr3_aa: CASSRSLEGATEAFF
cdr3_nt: TGCGCCAGCAGCCGGAGTTTGGAGGGGGCCACTGAAGCTTTCTTT

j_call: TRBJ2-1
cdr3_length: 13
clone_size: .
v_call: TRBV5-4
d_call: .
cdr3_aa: CASSPGQPHEQFF
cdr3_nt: TGTGCCAGCAGCCCGGGCCAGCCCCATGAGCAGTTCTTC

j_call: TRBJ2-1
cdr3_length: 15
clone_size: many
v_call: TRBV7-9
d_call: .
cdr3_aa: CASSLLRGGHNEQFF
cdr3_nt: TGTGCCAGCAGCTTATTGAGGGGGGGCCACAATGAGCAGTTCTTC

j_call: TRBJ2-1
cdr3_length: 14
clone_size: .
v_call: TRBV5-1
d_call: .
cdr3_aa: CASSSYRDSDEQFF
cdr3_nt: TGCGCCAGCAGCTCCTACAGGGACTCCGATGAGCAGTTCTTC

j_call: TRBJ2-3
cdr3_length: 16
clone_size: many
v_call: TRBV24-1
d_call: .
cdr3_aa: CATSPGTPVSTDTQYF
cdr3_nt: TGTGCCACCAGCCCAGGGACACCAGTAAGCACAGATACGCAGTATTTT

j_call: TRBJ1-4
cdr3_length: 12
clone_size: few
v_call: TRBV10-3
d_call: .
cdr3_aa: CAINDGAEELFF
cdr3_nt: TGTGCCATCAATGATGGGGCAGAGGAACTGTTTTTT

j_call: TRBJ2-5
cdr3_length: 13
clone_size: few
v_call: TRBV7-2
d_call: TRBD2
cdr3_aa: CASSRGVEETQYF
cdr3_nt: TGTGCCAGCAGCCGGGGGGTGGAGGAGACCCAGTACTTC

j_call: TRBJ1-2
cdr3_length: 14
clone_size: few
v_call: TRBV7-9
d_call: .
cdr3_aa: CASSLALQNYGYTF
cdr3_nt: TGTGCCAGCAGCTTAGCGTTACAGAACTATGGCTACACCTTC

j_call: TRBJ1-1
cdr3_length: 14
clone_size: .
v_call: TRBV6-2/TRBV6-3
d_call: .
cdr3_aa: CASSYSTSTSGAFF
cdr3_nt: TGTGCCAGCAGTTACTCGACGTCCACAAGCGGAGCTTTCTTT

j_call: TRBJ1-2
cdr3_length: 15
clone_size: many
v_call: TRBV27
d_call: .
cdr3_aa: CASSLQARGPEGYTF
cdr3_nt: TGTGCCAGCAGTTTACAAGCGCGGGGCCCGGAGGGCTACACCTTC

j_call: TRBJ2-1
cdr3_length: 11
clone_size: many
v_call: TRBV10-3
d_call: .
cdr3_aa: CAISVGNEQFF
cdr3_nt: TGTGCCATCAGTGTTGGTAATGAGCAGTTCTTC

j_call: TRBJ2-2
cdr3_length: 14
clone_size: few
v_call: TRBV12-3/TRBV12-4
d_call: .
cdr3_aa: CASSPRFVGGELFF
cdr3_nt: TGTGCCAGCAGCCCTAGGTTCGTGGGCGGGGAGCTGTTTTTT

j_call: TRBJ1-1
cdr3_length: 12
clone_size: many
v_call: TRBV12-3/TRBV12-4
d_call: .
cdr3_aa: CASGTAGTEAFF
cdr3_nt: TGTGCCAGCGGTACAGCGGGGACTGAAGCTTTCTTT

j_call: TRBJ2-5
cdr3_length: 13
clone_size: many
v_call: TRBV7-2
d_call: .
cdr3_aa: CASSSTKRGGGRF
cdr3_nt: TGTGCCAGCAGCTCAACCAAAAGGGGGGGGGGTCGCTTC

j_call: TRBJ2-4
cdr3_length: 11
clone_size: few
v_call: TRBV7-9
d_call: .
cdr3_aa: CASSGTGPTIF
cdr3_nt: TGTGCCAGCAGTGGGACGGGTCCTACGATTTTC

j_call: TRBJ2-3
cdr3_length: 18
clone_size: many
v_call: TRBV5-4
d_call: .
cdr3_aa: CASSAESQGLLGTDTQYF
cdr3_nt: TGTGCCAGCAGCGCCGAGTCACAGGGTCTGCTAGGCACAGATACGCAGTATTTT

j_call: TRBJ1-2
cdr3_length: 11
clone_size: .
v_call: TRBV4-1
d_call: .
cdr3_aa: CASSQDFGYTF
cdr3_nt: TGCGCCAGCAGCCAAGATTTTGGCTACACCTTC

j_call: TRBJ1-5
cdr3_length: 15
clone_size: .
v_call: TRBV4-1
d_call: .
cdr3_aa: CASSQAWNSNQPQHF
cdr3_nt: TGCGCCAGCAGCCAAGCATGGAATAGCAATCAGCCCCAGCATTTT

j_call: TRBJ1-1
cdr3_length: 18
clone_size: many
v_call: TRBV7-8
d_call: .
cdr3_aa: CASSLAWGRGRGYTEAFF
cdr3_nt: TGTGCCAGCAGCTTAGCGTGGGGGCGGGGGCGAGGGTACACTGAAGCTTTCTTT

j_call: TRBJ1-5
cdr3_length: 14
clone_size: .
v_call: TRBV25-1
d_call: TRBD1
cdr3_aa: CASNTGGEDQPQHF
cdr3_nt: TGTGCCAGCAACACAGGGGGCGAAGATCAGCCCCAGCATTTT

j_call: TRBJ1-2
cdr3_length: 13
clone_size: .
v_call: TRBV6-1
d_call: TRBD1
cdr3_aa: CASRIRTGDGYTF
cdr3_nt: TGTGCCAGCAGAATCAGGACAGGGGATGGCTACACCTTC

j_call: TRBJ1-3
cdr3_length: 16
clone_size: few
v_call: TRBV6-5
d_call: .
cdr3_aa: CASSYAAGGAGNTIYF
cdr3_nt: TGTGCCAGCAGTTACGCGGCGGGGGGAGCTGGAAACACCATATATTTT

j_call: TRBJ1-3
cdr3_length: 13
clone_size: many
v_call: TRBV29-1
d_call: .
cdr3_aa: CSVDGLTGDTIYF
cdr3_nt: TGCAGCGTTGACGGCTTGACAGGTGACACCATATATTTT

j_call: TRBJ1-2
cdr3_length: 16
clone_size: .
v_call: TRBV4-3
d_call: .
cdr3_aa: CASSHRNRLLNYGYTF
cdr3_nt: TGCGCCAGCAGCCATCGAAACAGGCTACTTAACTATGGCTACACCTTC

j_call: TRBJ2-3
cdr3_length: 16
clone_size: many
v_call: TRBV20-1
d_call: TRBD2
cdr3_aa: CSARSAGGPPTDTQYF
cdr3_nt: TGCAGTGCTAGATCGGCGGGGGGGCCTCCCACAGATACGCAGTATTTT

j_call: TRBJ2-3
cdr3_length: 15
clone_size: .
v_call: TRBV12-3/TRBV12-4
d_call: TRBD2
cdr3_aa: CASSLAGGGTDTQYF
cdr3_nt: TGTGCCAGCAGTTTGGCGGGGGGGGGCACAGATACGCAGTATTTT

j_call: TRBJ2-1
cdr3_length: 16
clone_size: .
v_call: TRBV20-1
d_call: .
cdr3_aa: CSARVILEPSYNEQFF
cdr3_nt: TGCAGTGCTAGAGTTATACTAGAGCCCTCCTACAATGAGCAGTTCTTC

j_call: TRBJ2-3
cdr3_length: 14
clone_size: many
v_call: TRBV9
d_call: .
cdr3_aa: CASSVGRDTDTQYF
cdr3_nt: TGTGCCAGCAGCGTAGGACGGGACACAGATACGCAGTATTTT

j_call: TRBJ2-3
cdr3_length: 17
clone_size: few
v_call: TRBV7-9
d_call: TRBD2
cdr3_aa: CASSFGLAGGLADTQYF
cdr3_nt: TGTGCCAGCAGCTTTGGACTAGCGGGGGGGCTAGCAGATACGCAGTATTTT

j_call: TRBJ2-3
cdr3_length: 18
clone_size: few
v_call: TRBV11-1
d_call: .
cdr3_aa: CASSLPVPGGEGTDTQYF
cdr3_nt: TGTGCCAGCAGCTTACCCGTCCCGGGCGGCGAGGGCACAGATACGCAGTATTTT

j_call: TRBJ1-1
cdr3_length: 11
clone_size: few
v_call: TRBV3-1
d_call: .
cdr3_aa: CASISGTEAFF
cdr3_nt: TGTGCCAGCATTAGTGGGACTGAAGCTTTCTTT

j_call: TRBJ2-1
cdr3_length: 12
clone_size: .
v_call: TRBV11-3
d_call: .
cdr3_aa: CASSLVQNEQFF
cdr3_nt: TGTGCCAGCAGCTTAGTACAGAATGAGCAGTTCTTC

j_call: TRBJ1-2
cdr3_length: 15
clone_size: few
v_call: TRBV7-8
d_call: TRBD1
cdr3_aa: CASSLANRGQGGYTF
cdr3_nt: TGTGCCAGCAGCTTAGCTAACAGGGGGCAAGGTGGCTACACCTTC

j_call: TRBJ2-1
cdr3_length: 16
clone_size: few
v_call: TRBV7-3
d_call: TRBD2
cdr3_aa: CASSEPGGSSYNEQFF
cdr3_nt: TGTGCCAGCAGCGAGCCCGGGGGGAGCAGCTACAATGAGCAGTTCTTC

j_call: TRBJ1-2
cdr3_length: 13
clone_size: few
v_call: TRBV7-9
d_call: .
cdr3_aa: CASSWGSNYGYTF
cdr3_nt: TGTGCCAGCAGCTGGGGATCTAACTATGGCTACACCTTC

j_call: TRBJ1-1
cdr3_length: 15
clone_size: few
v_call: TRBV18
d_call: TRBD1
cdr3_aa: CASSGTGYMNTEAFF
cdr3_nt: TGTGCCAGCTCAGGGACAGGGTATATGAACACTGAAGCTTTCTTT

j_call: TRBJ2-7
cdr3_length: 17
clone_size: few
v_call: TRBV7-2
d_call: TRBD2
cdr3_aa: CASSFDISGGARPEQYF
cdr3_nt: TGTGCCAGCAGCTTCGACATTAGCGGGGGGGCCCGGCCCGAGCAGTACTTC

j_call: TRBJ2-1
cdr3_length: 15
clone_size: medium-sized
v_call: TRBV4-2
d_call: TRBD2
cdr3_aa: CASSQASGGANEQFF
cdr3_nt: TGTGCCAGCAGCCAAGCTAGCGGGGGGGCCAATGAGCAGTTCTTC

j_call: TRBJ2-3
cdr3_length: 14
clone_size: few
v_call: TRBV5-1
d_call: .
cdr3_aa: CASSLSSGTDTQYF
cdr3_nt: TGCGCCAGCAGCTTATCTAGCGGCACAGATACGCAGTATTTT

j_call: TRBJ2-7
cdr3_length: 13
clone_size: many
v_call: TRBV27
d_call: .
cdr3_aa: CASSLTDTYEQYF
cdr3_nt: TGTGCCAGCAGTTTGACAGATACCTACGAGCAGTACTTC

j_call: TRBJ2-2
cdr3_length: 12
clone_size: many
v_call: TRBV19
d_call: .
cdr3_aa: CASSMGTGELFF
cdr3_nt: TGTGCCAGTAGTATGGGCACCGGGGAGCTGTTTTTT

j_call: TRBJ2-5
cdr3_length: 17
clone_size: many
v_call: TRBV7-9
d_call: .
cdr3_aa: CASSLGYRALPKETQYF
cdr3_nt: TGTGCCAGCAGCTTAGGGTACAGGGCCCTTCCTAAGGAGACCCAGTACTTC

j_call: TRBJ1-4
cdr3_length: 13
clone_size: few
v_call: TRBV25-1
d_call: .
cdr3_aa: CASSEYRNEKLFF
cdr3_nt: TGTGCCAGCAGTGAATACCGAAATGAAAAACTGTTTTTT

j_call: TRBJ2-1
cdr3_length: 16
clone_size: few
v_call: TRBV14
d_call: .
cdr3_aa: CASSQEKGGPYNEQFF
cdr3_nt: TGTGCCAGCAGCCAAGAGAAGGGGGGCCCCTACAATGAGCAGTTCTTC